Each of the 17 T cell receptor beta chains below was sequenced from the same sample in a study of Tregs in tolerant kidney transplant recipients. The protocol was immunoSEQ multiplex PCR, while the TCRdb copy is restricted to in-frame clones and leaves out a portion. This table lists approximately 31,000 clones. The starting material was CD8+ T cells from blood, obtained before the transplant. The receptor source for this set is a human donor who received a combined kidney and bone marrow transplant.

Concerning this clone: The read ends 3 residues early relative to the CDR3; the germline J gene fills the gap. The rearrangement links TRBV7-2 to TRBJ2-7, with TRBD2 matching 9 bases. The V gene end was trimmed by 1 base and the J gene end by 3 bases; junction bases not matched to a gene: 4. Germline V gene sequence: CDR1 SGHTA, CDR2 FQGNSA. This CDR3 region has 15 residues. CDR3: CASSLVAGDHYEQYF. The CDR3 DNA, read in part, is TGTGCCAGCAGCTTAGTAGCGGGGGACCACTACGAG.

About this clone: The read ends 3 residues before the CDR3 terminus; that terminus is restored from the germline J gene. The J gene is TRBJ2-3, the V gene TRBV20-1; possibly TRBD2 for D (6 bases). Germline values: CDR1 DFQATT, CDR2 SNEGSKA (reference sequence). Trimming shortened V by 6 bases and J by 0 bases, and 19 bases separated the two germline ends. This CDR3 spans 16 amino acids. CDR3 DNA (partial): TGCAGTGCCCTCTATTATGGAGGGGAAAGCACAGATACG. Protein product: CSALYYGGESTDT. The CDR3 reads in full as CSALYYGGESTDTQYF.

This chain's CDR3 is CSATTGTGLGNQPQHF. The sequenced CDR3 bases are TGCAGCGCCACAACCGGGACAGGGCTAGGCAATCAGCCC. The chain couples TRBV29-1 to TRBJ1-5, with TRBD1 identical over 9 bases. The read ends 3 residues early relative to the CDR3; the germline J gene fills the gap. Germline V gene data show CDR1 as SQVTM and CDR2 as ANQGSEA. The CDR3 loop spans 16 amino acids. The ends lost 7 bases at V and 2 bases at J; junction bases unmatched: 12.

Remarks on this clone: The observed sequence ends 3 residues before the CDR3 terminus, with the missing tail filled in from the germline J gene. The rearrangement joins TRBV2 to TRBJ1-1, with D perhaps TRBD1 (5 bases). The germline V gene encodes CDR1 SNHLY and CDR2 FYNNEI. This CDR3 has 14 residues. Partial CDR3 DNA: TGTGCCAGCAGTGAAATGAGTCAGGGAGCCGAA. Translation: CASSEMSQGAE. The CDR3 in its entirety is CASSEMSQGAEAFF.

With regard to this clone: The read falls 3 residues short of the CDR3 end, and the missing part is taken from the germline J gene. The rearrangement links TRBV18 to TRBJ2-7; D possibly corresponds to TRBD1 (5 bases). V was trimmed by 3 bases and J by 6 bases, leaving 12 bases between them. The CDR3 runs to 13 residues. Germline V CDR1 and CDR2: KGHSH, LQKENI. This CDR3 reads CASSPGRTPEQYF. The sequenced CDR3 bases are TGTGCCAGCTCACCTGGCCGGACACCCGAG.

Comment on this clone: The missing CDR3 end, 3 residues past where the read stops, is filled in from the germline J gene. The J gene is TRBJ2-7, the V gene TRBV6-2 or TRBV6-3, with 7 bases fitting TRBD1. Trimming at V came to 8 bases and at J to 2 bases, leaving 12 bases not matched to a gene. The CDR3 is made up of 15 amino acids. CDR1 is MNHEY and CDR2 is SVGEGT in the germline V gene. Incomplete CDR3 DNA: TGTGCCAGCCTCTCCGACAGGGTCAGAACCTACGAG. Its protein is CASLSDRVRTYE. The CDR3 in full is CASLSDRVRTYEQYF.

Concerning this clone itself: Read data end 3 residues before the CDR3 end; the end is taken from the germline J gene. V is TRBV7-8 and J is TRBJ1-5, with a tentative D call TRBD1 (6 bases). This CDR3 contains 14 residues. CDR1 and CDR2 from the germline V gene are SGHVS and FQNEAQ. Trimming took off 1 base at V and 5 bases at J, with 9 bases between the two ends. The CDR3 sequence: CASSLGQAYQPQHF. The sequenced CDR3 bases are TGTGCCAGCAGCTTAGGACAGGCTTATCAGCCC.

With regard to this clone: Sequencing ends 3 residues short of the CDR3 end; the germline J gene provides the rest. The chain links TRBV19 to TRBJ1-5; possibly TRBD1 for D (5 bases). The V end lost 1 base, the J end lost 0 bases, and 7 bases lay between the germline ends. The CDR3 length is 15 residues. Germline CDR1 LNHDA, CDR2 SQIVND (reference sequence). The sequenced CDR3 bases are TGTGCCAGTAGTATAGGAGGGGTTAGCAATCAGCCC. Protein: CASSIGGVSNQP. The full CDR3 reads CASSIGGVSNQPQHF.

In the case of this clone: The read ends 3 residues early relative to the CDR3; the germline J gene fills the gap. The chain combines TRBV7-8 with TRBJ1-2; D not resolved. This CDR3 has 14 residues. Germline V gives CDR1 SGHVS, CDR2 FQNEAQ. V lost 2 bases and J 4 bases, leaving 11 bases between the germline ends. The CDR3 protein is CASSLRQVSYGYTF. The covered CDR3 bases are TGTGCCAGCAGCTTAAGGCAGGTCTCCTATGGC.

CDR3 bases read: TGTGCCAGTAGTTCACCGACAGGGGGATCCTACGAG. Encoded protein: CASSSPTGGSYE. From start to end, the CDR3 is CASSSPTGGSYEQYF. V gene TRBV19 combines with J gene TRBJ2-7; 9 bases line up with TRBD1. The read is 3 residues too short to cover the CDR3 end, so that end is filled in from the germline J gene. The CDR3 contains 15 residues. The V gene end was trimmed by 5 bases and the J gene end by 1 base; junction bases not matched to a gene: 6. Germline-derived CDR1 and CDR2 are LNHDA and SQIVND (reference sequence).

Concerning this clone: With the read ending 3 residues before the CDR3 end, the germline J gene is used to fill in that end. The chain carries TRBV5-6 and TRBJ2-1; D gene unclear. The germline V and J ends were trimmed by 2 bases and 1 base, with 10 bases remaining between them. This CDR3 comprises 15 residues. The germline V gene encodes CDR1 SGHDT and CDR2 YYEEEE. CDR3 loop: CASSLMGDSYNEQFF. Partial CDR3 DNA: TGTGCCAGCAGCTTAATGGGCGATTCCTACAATGAG.

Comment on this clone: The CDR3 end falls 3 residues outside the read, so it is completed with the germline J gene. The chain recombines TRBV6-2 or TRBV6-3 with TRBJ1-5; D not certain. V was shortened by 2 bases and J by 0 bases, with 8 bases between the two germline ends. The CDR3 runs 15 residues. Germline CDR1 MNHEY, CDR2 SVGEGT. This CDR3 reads CASSYQIYSNQPQHF. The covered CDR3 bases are TGTGCCAGCAGTTACCAGATTTATAGCAATCAGCCC.

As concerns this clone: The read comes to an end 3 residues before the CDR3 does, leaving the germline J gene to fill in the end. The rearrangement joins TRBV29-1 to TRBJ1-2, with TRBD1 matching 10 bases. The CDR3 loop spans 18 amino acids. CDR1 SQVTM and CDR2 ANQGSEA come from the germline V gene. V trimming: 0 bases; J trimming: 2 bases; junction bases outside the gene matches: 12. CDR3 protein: CSVEDFLGQGLTNYGYTF. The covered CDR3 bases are TGCAGCGTTGAAGATTTCCTGGGACAGGGGCTTACAAACTATGGC.

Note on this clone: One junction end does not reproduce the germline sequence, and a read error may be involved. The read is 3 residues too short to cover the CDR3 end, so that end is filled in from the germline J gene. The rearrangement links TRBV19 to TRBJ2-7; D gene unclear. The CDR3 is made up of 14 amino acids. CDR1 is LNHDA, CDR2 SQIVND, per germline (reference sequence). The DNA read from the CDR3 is TGTGCCAGTAGTGTAGATGGCAGAGCCTACGAG. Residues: CASSVDGRAYE. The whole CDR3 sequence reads CASSVDGRAYEQYF.

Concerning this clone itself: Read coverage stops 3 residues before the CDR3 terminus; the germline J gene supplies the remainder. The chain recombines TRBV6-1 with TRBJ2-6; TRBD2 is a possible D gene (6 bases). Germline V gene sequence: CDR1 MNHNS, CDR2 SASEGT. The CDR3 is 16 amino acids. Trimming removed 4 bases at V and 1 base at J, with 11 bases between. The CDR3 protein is CASSVEGGSGANVLTF. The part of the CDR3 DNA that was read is TGTGCCAGCAGTGTGGAGGGCGGGTCTGGGGCCAACGTC.

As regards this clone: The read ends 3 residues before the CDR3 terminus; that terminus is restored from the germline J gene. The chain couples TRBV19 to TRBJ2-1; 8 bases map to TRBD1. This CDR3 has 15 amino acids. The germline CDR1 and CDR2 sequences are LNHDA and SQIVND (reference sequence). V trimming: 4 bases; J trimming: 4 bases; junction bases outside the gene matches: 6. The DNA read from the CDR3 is TGTGCCAGTAGTACCGCAGGGGGCAGTTACAATGAG. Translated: CASSTAGGSYNE. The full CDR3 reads CASSTAGGSYNEQFF. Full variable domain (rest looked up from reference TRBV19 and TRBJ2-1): DGGITQSPKYLFRKEGQNVTLSCEQNLNHDAMYWYRQDPGQGLRLIYYSQIVNDFQKGDIAEGYSVSREKKESFPLTVTSAQKNPTAFYLCASSTAGGSYNEQFFGPGTRLTVL.

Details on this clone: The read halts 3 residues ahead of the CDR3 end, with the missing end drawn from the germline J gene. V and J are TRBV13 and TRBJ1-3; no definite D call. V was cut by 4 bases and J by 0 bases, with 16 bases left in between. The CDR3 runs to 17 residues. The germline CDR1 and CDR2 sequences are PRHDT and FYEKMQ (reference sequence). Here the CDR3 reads CASSSAPGLISGNTIYF. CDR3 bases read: TGTGCCAGCAGCTCCGCCCCCGGACTGATCTCTGGAAACACC.